Below, 22 T cell receptor beta chains from the same sample are listed, as sequenced in a study of CD8+ T cells in alopecia areata. RNA extraction was followed by reverse transcription into cDNA, which acted as the sequencing template. TCRdb's copy holds only in-frame clones and misses some; the assay was immunoSEQ multiplex PCR. The sample comprises some 150,000 clones, about 53% of which are singletons, and 15% to 20% rests with the top ten. Specimen: CD8+ T cells sorted from blood, collected at week 0. The receptor set was obtained from a human donor with alopecia areata.

This clone has more than one count but fewer than ten. The chain recombines TRBV4-3 with TRBJ2-2, with TRBD1 matching over 7 bases. This CDR3 is built from 16 residues. V trimming: 8 bases; J trimming: 0 bases; junction bases outside the gene matches: 9. The germline V gene encodes CDR1 LGHNA and CDR2 YSLEER. Here the CDR3 DNA reads TGCGCCAGCTCGAGGGACAGACTTTCGAACACCGGGGAGCTGTTTTTT. Protein product: CASSRDRLSNTGELFF.

This clone was observed a single time. The chain has TRBV19 and TRBJ1-2; no clear D gene. V was cut by 3 bases and J by 4 bases, with 9 bases left in between. This CDR3 is built from 13 residues. Germline V gives CDR1 LNHDA, CDR2 SQIVND (reference sequence). The CDR3 reads CASSIPAGYGYTF. The CDR3, as DNA: TGTGCCAGTAGTATCCCGGCAGGCTATGGCTACACCTTC.

V gene TRBV27 combines with J gene TRBJ1-1; D gene ambiguous. CDR3 length equals 13 residues. The germline CDR1 and CDR2 sequences are MNHEY and SMNVEV (reference sequence). Trimming cost V 6 bases and J 7 bases, with 15 bases left between them. The CDR3 nucleotides read TGTGCCAGCAGGGCGCTTTTTGGGAGTGAAGCTTTCTTT. Translating gives CASRALFGSEAFF.

The sample holds one count of this clone. The V gene is TRBV29-1, the J gene TRBJ1-2; 10 bases match TRBD1. CDR1 and CDR2 from the germline V gene are SQVTM and ANQGSEA. CDR3 length: 17 residues. V lost 0 bases and J lost 5; bases outside the gene matches: 12. CDR3 nucleotides: TGCAGCGTTGAAGATTATCCCGGGACAGGGGAGGGGTATGGCTACACCTTC. Protein: CSVEDYPGTGEGYGYTF.

This rearrangement joins TRBV15 to TRBJ2-7; tentative D call: TRBD2 (5 bases). V lost 7 bases and J lost 7, with 23 bases in between. Germline V gives CDR1 LNHNV, CDR2 YYDKDF (reference sequence). The CDR3 is made up of 15 amino acids. CDR3 in DNA: TGTGCCACCAAGAACGGCTCGAGCGGAGGTAAGGAGCAGTACTTC. It is translated as CATKNGSSGGKEQYF.

This clone has just a few counts. This chain connects TRBV15 to TRBJ1-2; D uncertain. Trimming stripped 1 base from V and 0 bases from J, with 9 bases between. The CDR3 is 15 amino acids. Germline V gene data show CDR1 as LNHNV and CDR2 as YYDKDF (reference sequence). The chain's CDR3 is CATSRAGDANYGYTF. The CDR3 bases are TGTGCCACCAGCAGAGCCGGCGATGCTAACTATGGCTACACCTTC.

In this sample, this clone turned up a few times. CDR3 in amino acids: CASRKDSLSYNEQFF. The DNA of the CDR3 is TGTGCCAGCAGAAAGGACAGTCTCTCCTACAATGAGCAGTTCTTC. V usage is TRBV2 and J usage is TRBJ2-1; tentatively, D is TRBD1 (6 bases). With 6 bases removed from V and 0 bases from J, the gap between germline ends came to 12 bases. Germline loops: CDR1 SNHLY, CDR2 FYNNEI. This CDR3 region has 15 residues.

A few counts support this clone. This rearrangement joins TRBV10-2 to TRBJ2-1; no reliable D call. V lost 0 bases and J 4 bases, leaving 13 bases between the germline ends. Germline V gene data show CDR1 as WSHSY and CDR2 as SAAADI. The CDR3 covers 16 residues. The CDR3 reads CASSESGPYNYNEQFF. In DNA form, the CDR3 reads TGCGCCAGCAGTGAGTCAGGGCCCTACAATTACAATGAGCAGTTCTTC.

CDR3 residues: CASSLAGRDVETQYF. CDR3 sequence (DNA): TGCGCCAGCAGCTTGGCGGGCAGAGATGTAGAGACCCAGTACTTC. V is TRBV5-1 and J is TRBJ2-5; no reliable D call. Germline assignment: CDR1 SGHRS and CDR2 YFSETQ. V dropped 0 bases and J dropped 4 bases, with 13 bases sitting between them. The CDR3 sequence is 15 residues long.

This clone was seen a few times. The chain joins TRBV29-1 to TRBJ1-2; TRBD1 agrees at 11 bases. The V gene's germline CDR1 is SQVTM and CDR2 ANQGSEA. The junction had 15 bases not matched to a gene; V was cut back by 4 bases and J by 2 bases. The CDR3 spans 18 residues. CDR3 sequence (DNA): TGCAGCGTTGTAGGACAGGGGGCTGCTTATGAAATGAACTATGGCTACACCTTC. Amino acid sequence: CSVVGQGAAYEMNYGYTF.

This chain connects TRBV29-1 to TRBJ1-2; no clear D gene. The germline V gene has CDR1 SQVTM and CDR2 ANQGSEA. The CDR3 loop spans 13 amino acids. V dropped 1 base and J dropped 4 bases, with 10 bases sitting between them. The DNA of the CDR3 is TGCAGCGTTGAAGGGGAGAGGACCTATGGCTACACCTTC. Protein: CSVEGERTYGYTF.

Note on this clone: Distinct nucleotide sequences in the sample also encode this CDR3. V and J are TRBV29-1 and TRBJ1-2; possibly TRBD1 for D (6 bases). CDR1 and CDR2 from the germline V gene are SQVTM and ANQGSEA. There are 13 residues in the CDR3. Trimming shortened V by 4 bases and J by 2 bases, and 11 bases separated the two germline ends. The CDR3 loop reads CSVGGGANYGYTF. As DNA, the CDR3 is TGCAGCGTTGGTGGGGGGGCGAACTATGGCTACACCTTC.

The CDR3 is CASRADRDSRNEQFF. The DNA for the CDR3 is TGTGCCAGCAGGGCGGACAGGGATTCACGGAATGAGCAGTTCTTC. This chain joins TRBV2 and TRBJ2-1; 8 positions agree with TRBD1. After removal of 6 bases from V and 7 bases from J, the junction contained 11 bases not matched to a gene. The CDR3 extends over 15 amino acids. Per the germline V gene, CDR1 is SNHLY and CDR2 is FYNNEI.

This sequence joins TRBV4-3 and TRBJ2-6; D not certain. CDR1 and CDR2 (germline): LGHNA, YSLEER. V lost 3 bases to trimming and J lost 0 bases, with 9 bases between them. There are 16 residues in the CDR3. The CDR3 sequence is CASSQPEISGANVLTF. CDR3 in DNA: TGCGCCAGCAGCCAGCCAGAGATCTCTGGGGCCAACGTCCTGACTTTC.

The chain has TRBV15 and TRBJ2-2; TRBD1 aligns across 7 bases. Germline CDR1 LNHNV, CDR2 YYDKDF (reference sequence). CDR3 length equals 16 residues. V was pared by 5 bases and J by 3 bases, with 9 bases of the junction left unmatched. The CDR3 sequence is CATSLRGLEYTGELFF. The CDR3 bases are TGTGCCACCAGCCTAAGGGGGCTTGAGTACACCGGGGAGCTGTTTTTT.

This clone appeared a few times. The rearrangement uses TRBV29-1 and TRBJ2-1, with 7 bases that match TRBD1. Germline loops: CDR1 SQVTM, CDR2 ANQGSEA. This CDR3 has 16 residues. Unmatched junction bases numbered 13, after V lost 5 bases and J lost 3 bases. CDR3 bases: TGCAGCGTTCATCGAACTGGGGACAGTTACTACAATGAGCAGTTCTTC. Protein: CSVHRTGDSYYNEQFF.

Concerning this clone: Other DNA sequences in this sample translate to the same CDR3. This rearrangement joins TRBV29-1 to TRBJ2-1; D is unresolved. Germline values: CDR1 SQVTM, CDR2 ANQGSEA. Trimming took 1 base from V and 6 from J, leaving 4 bases between them. This CDR3 is 11 amino acids long. The CDR3, as DNA: TGCAGCGTTGAAGGCAGCAATGAGCAGTTCTTC. Protein sequence: CSVEGSNEQFF.

This clone turned up a few times. The chain combines TRBV7-9 with TRBJ2-1, with 9 bases identical to TRBD2. Germline loops: CDR1 SEHNR, CDR2 FQNEAQ (reference sequence). The CDR3 contains 15 residues. The V segment lost 1 base and the J segment 3 bases; nucleotides outside the gene matches: 1. The CDR3 protein is CASSLGAGGYNEQFF. In nucleotides, the CDR3 is TGTGCCAGCAGCTTAGGAGCGGGGGGCTACAATGAGCAGTTCTTC.

This clone was seen repeatedly, ten times or more. V usage is TRBV9 and J usage is TRBJ2-5, with 12 bases aligning to TRBD2. The CDR3 loop spans 20 amino acids. Unmatched junction bases numbered 17, after V lost 3 bases and J lost 2 bases. Looked up from germline, CDR1 is SGDLS and CDR2 is YYNGEE. CDR3 DNA: TGTGCCAGCAGCGGATTTTCTACGGGTCTAGCGGGGGGGCCACAAGAGACCCAGTACTTC. Its protein product is CASSGFSTGLAGGPQETQYF.

This clone was counted many times. V and J are TRBV7-2 and TRBJ2-6; possible D gene TRBD1, 6 bases. Trimming cost V 2 bases and J 0 bases, with 8 bases left between them. CDR3 length equals 16 residues. The germline V gene has CDR1 SGHTA and CDR2 FQGNSA. The CDR3: CASSLRTVSGANVLTF. The DNA of the CDR3 is TGTGCCAGCAGCTTAAGGACAGTCTCTGGGGCCAACGTCCTGACTTTC.

A note on this clone: One junction end does not reproduce the germline sequence, and a read error may be involved. The CDR3 region is CASSLGSGVLNGYTF. Here the CDR3 DNA reads TGTGCCAGCAGCCTAGGATCGGGAGTTTTGAATGGCTACACCTTC. This chain joins TRBV13 and TRBJ1-2; D is uncertain. The CDR3 sequence is 15 residues long. In germline, CDR1 is PRHDT, CDR2 FYEKMQ (reference sequence). The entire variable domain, with the rest obtained from reference TRBV13 and TRBJ1-2, is as follows: AAGVIQSPRHLIKEKRETATLKCYPIPRHDTVYWYQQGPGQDPQFLISFYEKMQSDKGSIPDRFSAQQFSDYHSELNMSSLELGDSALYFCASSLGSGVLNGYTFGSGTRLTVV.

V usage is TRBV7-8 and J usage is TRBJ2-7; tentative D call: TRBD2 (5 bases). This CDR3 is built from 14 residues. Trimming pared 5 bases from V and 2 bases from J, leaving 13 bases between. From germline, CDR1 is SGHVS and CDR2 FQNEAQ. This CDR3 is CASSLGDGAYEQYF. CDR3 in DNA: TGTGCCAGCAGCCTGGGAGACGGAGCCTACGAGCAGTACTTC.